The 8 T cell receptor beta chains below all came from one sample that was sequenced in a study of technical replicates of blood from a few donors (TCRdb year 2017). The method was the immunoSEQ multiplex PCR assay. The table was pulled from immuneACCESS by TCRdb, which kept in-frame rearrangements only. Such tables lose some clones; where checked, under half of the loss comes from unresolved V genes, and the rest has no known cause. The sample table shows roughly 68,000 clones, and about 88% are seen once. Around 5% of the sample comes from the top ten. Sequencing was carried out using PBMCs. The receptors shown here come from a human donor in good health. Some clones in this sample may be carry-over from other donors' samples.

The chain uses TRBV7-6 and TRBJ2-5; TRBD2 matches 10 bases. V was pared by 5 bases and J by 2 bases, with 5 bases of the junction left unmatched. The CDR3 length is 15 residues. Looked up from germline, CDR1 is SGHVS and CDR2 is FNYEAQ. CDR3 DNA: TGTGCCAGCAGCCCGGGACTAGCGAATCAAGAGACCCAGTACTTC. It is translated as CASSPGLANQETQYF.

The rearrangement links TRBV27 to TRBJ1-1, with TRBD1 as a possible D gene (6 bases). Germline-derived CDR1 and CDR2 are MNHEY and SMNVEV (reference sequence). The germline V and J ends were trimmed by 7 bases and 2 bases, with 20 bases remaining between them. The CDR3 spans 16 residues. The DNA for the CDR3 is TGTGCCAGCACACTCCGAGGGGGGGGGAGCAACACTGAAGCTTTCTTT. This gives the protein CASTLRGGGSNTEAFF.

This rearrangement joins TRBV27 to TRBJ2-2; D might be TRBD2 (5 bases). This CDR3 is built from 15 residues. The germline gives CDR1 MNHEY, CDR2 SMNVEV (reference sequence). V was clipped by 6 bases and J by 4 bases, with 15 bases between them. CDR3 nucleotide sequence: TGTGCCAGCAGATTCCGGGATATTGGCACCGGGGAGCTGTTTTTT. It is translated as CASRFRDIGTGELFF.

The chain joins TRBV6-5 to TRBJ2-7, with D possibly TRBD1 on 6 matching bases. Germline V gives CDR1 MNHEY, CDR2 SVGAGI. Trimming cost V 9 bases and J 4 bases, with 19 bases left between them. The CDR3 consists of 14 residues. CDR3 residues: CASWTDGRPYEQYF. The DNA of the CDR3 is TGTGCCAGTTGGACAGACGGACGGCCGTACGAGCAGTACTTC.

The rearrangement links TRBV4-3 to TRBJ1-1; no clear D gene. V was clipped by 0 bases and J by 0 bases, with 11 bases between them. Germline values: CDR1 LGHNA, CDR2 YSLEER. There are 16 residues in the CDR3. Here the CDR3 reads CASSQDSGSLNTEAFF. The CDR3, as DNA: TGCGCCAGCAGCCAAGACTCCGGGAGCTTGAACACTGAAGCTTTCTTT.

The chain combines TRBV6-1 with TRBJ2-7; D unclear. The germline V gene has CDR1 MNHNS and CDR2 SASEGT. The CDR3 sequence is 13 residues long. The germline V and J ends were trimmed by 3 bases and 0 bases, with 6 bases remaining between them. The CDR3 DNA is TGTGCCAGCAGTGAGGTGAGCTCCTACGAGCAGTACTTC. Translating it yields CASSEVSSYEQYF.

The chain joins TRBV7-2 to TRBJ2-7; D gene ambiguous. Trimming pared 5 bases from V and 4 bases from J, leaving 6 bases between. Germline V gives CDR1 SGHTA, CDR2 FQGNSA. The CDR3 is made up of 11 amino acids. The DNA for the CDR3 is TGTGCCAGCAGCGCTGCGTACGAGCAGTACTTC. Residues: CASSAAYEQYF. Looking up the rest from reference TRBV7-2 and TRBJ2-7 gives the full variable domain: GAGVSQSPSNKVTEKGKDVELRCDPISGHTALYWYRQSLGQGLEFLIYFQGNSAPDKSGLPSDRFSAERTGGSVSTLTIQRTQQEDSAVYLCASSAAYEQYFGPGTRLTVT.

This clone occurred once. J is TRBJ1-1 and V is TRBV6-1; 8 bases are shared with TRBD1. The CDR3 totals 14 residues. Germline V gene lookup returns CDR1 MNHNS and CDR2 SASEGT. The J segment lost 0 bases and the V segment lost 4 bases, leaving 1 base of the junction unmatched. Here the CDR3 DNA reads TGTGCCAGCAGTGCGGGACAGGTGAACACTGAAGCTTTCTTT. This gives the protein CASSAGQVNTEAFF.